This entry is about one T cell receptor beta chain. What it binds is not known. The data belong to a study of cytomegalovirus exposure and HLA in healthy donors. Notes on the study in general: Later on, an analysis found that several of the most significant clusters appeared to be linked to common viral pathogens, which included parvovirus B19. In a later analysis, a missense DCLRE1C variant was linked to TCR beta V- and J-gene trimming. Cytomegalovirus association was assigned to about 180 TCR beta chains.

The germline V gene encodes CDR1 SGHTA and CDR2 FQGTGA. V was clipped by 5 bases and J by 4 bases; unmatched bases: 6. The length of the CDR3 is 15 residues. The PCR made use of 60 Vbeta and 13 Jbeta primers. Clones were sequenced by immunoSEQ multiplex PCR, and TCRdb holds only the in-frame ones, with some missing. Of fewer than 110,000 clones in the sample, about four fifths are singletons; the top ten hold approximately 2.1%. Sequencing input: PBMCs. The chain has TRBV7-3 and TRBJ2-2; 8 bases fit TRBD1. This receptor was taken from a woman aged 40 to 50 in good health and CMV-seronegative. CDR3 nucleotide sequence: TGTGCCAGCAGCGACCGGACAGGGTTCACCGGGGAGCTGTTTTTT. This codes for CASSDRTGFTGELFF.